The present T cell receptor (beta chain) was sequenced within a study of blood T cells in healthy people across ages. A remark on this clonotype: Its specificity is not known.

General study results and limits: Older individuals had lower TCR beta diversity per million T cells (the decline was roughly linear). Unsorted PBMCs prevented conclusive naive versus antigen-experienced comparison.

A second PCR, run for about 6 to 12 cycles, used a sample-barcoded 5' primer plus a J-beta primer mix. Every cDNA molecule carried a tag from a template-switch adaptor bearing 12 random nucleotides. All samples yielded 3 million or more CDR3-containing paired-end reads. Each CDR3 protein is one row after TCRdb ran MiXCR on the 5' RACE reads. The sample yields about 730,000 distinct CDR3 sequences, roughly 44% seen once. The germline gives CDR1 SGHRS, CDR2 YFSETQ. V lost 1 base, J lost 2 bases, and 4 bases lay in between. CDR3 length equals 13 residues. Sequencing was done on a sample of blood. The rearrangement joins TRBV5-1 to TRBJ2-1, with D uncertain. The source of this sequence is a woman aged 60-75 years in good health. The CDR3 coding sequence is TGCGCCAGCAGCTTGCCAACCTACAATGAGCAGTTCTTC. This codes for CASSLPTYNEQFF.